These 5 T cell receptor beta chains came from one sample sequenced in a study of early T cells in non-severe SARS-CoV-2 infection. TCRdb analysed the 5' RACE reads with MiXCR anew, one entry per CDR3 protein. Found here are some 98,000 distinct CDR3 sequences, roughly 9.6% of them singletons; the top ten hold roughly 5%. The sequenced sample consisted of whole blood. The receptors derive from an adult who was a healthcare worker with PCR-confirmed SARS-CoV-2 infection or an uninfected control (not recorded which).

This clonotype showed up just a few times. The V gene is TRBV7-2, the J gene TRBJ1-4; possible D gene TRBD1, 5 bases. The CDR3 consists of 15 residues. Germline V gene data show CDR1 as SGHTA and CDR2 as FQGNSA. The V end lost 7 bases, the J end lost 4 bases, and 16 bases lay between the germline ends. The chain's CDR3 is CASTHAGTINEKLFF. In DNA form, the CDR3 reads TGTGCCAGCACCCACGCTGGGACGATTAATGAAAAACTGTTTTTT.

This clonotype was recorded at least ten times. V usage is TRBV4-2 and J usage is TRBJ1-4; D unclear. Trimming shortened V by 4 bases and J by 5 bases, and 14 bases separated the two germline ends. Germline CDR1 reads LGHNA; CDR2 reads YNFKEQ. The CDR3 runs to 15 residues. CDR3 residues: CASSPEGSRNEKLFF. DNA for the CDR3: TGTGCCAGCAGCCCAGAAGGGTCACGGAATGAAAAACTGTTTTTT.

The chain employs TRBV24-1 and TRBJ2-3; a possible D gene is TRBD2 (5 bases). The CDR3 spans 15 residues. Between the trimmed V and J ends, which lost 3 bases and 2 bases, there was a span of 11 bases. Germline loops: CDR1 KGHDR, CDR2 SFDVKD. CDR3 nucleotide sequence: TGTGCCACCAGTGATCCTAGCTATCCCACAGATACGCAGTATTTT. Its protein product is CATSDPSYPTDTQYF.

The table lists this clonotype with many counts. The CDR3 DNA reads TGTGCCAGCAGCGGACGCACAGATACGCAGTATTTT. This sequence encodes CASSGRTDTQYF. J is TRBJ2-3 and V is TRBV9, with D unclear. CDR1 is SGDLS and CDR2 is YYNGEE in the germline V gene. The V end lost 3 bases, the J end lost 1 base, and 3 bases lay between the germline ends. CDR3 length: 12 residues. The full variable domain, its missing parts supplied by reference TRBV9 and TRBJ2-3, is DSGVTQTPKHLITATGQRVTLRCSPRSGDLSVYWYQQSLDQGLQFLIQYYNGEERAKGNILERFSAQQFPDLHSELNLSSLELGDSALYFCASSGRTDTQYFGPGTRLTVL.

The chain employs TRBV19 and TRBJ1-1; D possibly corresponds to TRBD1 (5 bases). Germline assignment: CDR1 LNHDA and CDR2 SQIVND (reference sequence). V dropped 7 bases and J dropped 2 bases, with 17 bases sitting between them. This CDR3 contains 15 residues. Written as DNA, the CDR3 is TGTGCCAGTACGAAGACAGCCCAAGTAAACACTGAAGCTTTCTTT. Translating it yields CASTKTAQVNTEAFF.